One sample yielded the 30 T cell receptor beta chains listed below, sequenced in a study of blood T cell repertoires in COVID-19. Some clones are missing from TCRdb's copy, which holds only in-frame ones; the method was immunoSEQ multiplex PCR. The sample carries about 200,000 clones, around 88% recorded once. Material: peripheral blood. These receptors came from a man between 18 and 35 years old with active or convalescent COVID-19.

The chain uses TRBV9 and TRBJ2-2; 9 bases line up with TRBD2. Per the germline V gene, CDR1 is SGDLS and CDR2 is YYNGEE. V trimming: 4 bases; J trimming: 2 bases; junction bases outside the gene matches: 6. The length of the CDR3 is 16 residues. CDR3 residues: CASSSSSGRNTGELFF. The CDR3, as DNA: TGTGCCAGCAGCTCTAGTAGCGGGAGAAACACCGGGGAGCTGTTTTTT.

This clone was picked up a small number of times. The gene calls are TRBV6-4 and TRBJ1-1, with 8 bases identical to TRBD1. Germline V gene sequence: CDR1 MRHNA, CDR2 SNTAGT. CDR3 length: 15 amino acids. Germline trimming cut 3 bases from V and 4 bases from J; bases unmatched to any gene: 7. The CDR3 protein is CASSDGQGRSTEAFF. CDR3 sequence (DNA): TGTGCCAGCAGTGATGGACAGGGCCGGAGCACTGAAGCTTTCTTT.

The CDR3 reads CASSDPFGQEDVYGYTF. For the CDR3, the DNA is TGTGCCAGCAGTGATCCCTTTGGACAAGAGGACGTCTATGGCTACACCTTC. The gene calls are TRBV25-1 and TRBJ1-2; maybe TRBD1 (5 bases). This CDR3 is 17 amino acids long. CDR1 and CDR2 from the germline V gene are MGHDK and SYGVNS. Trimming left V 3 bases short and J 4 bases short, with 21 bases between.

This clone was recorded only once. The genes are TRBV6-1 and TRBJ2-7; TRBD1 aligns across 7 bases. The CDR3 consists of 18 residues. Germline values: CDR1 MNHNS, CDR2 SASEGT. V was clipped by 1 base and J by 6 bases; unmatched bases: 18. CDR3 residues: CASSEGFRSTGNQAEQYF. CDR3 nucleotides: TGTGCCAGCAGTGAAGGATTTAGGTCGACAGGGAATCAGGCCGAGCAGTACTTC.

This sequence joins TRBV28 and TRBJ2-7; 8 bases agree with TRBD1. Trimming at V came to 2 bases and at J to 2 bases, leaving 8 bases not matched to a gene. The CDR3 runs to 16 residues. Germline V gene lookup returns CDR1 MDHEN and CDR2 SYDVKM. CDR3 residues: CASSLPDRGQTYEQYF. The DNA of the CDR3 is TGTGCCAGCAGTTTACCAGACAGGGGCCAAACCTACGAGCAGTACTTC.

The J gene is TRBJ1-3, the V gene TRBV7-6, with 10 bases fitting TRBD1. Losses at the gene ends were 5 bases for V and 3 bases for J; bases not matched to a gene: 13. Germline V gene sequence: CDR1 SGHVS, CDR2 FNYEAQ. The CDR3 is 18 amino acids. Here the CDR3 DNA reads TGTGCCAGCAGCGCAGTCATGAGACAGGGGGCCGGTGGAAACACCATATATTTT. This gives the protein CASSAVMRQGAGGNTIYF.

This chain links TRBV30 with TRBJ2-3, with 7 bases identical to TRBD2. The germline gives CDR1 GTSNPN, CDR2 SVGIG (reference sequence). Trimming cost V 2 bases and J 10 bases; bases outside gene matches: 9. This CDR3 spans 13 amino acids. This CDR3 is CAWSYSGSLAQYF. CDR3 sequence (DNA): TGTGCCTGGAGTTATAGCGGGTCCCTTGCGCAGTATTTT.

The DNA of the CDR3 is TGTGCCTGGAGACCTAGCGGGAGTGTTTGGGAGCAGTTCTTC. This gives the protein CAWRPSGSVWEQFF. The genes are TRBV30 and TRBJ2-1; 10 bases map to TRBD2. Trimming removed 3 bases from V and 10 bases from J; junction bases left unmatched: 9. CDR1 GTSNPN and CDR2 SVGIG come from the germline V gene (reference sequence). The CDR3 consists of 14 residues.

The CDR3 loop is CASRVTRDSNQPQHF. CDR3 sequence (DNA): TGTGCCAGCAGGGTGACACGGGATAGCAATCAGCCCCAGCATTTT. The chain employs TRBV4-2 and TRBJ1-5; D ambiguous. V lost 6 bases, J lost 0 bases, and 12 bases lay in between. CDR1 LGHNA and CDR2 YNFKEQ come from the germline V gene. CDR3 length: 15 amino acids.

The chain joins TRBV28 to TRBJ1-6; D is possibly TRBD1 (6 bases). Germline V gene lookup returns CDR1 MDHEN and CDR2 SYDVKM. V was cut by 6 bases and J by 4 bases, with 13 bases left in between. The CDR3 contains 15 residues. CDR3 loop: CASREQGVYNSPLHF. CDR3 nucleotide sequence: TGTGCCAGCAGGGAACAGGGAGTTTATAATTCACCCCTCCACTTT. The full variable domain, rest sourced from reference TRBV28 and TRBJ1-6, is DVKVTQSSRYLVKRTGEKVFLECVQDMDHENMFWYRQDPGLGLRLIYFSYDVKMKEKGDIPEGYSVSREKKERFSLILESASTNQTSMYLCASREQGVYNSPLHFGNGTRLTVT.

The chain combines TRBV2 with TRBJ2-3, with D unresolved. From germline, CDR1 is SNHLY and CDR2 FYNNEI. The CDR3 totals 14 residues. Trimming took off 0 bases at V and 3 bases at J, with 7 bases between the two ends. CDR3 sequence (DNA): TGTGCCAGCAGTGAAGCTGCAGGTACAGATACGCAGTATTTT. This translates into CASSEAAGTDTQYF.

This clone was seen only once. The genes are TRBV7-2 and TRBJ2-7; the match to TRBD1 covers 9 bases. In germline, CDR1 is SGHTA, CDR2 FQGNSA. The CDR3 loop spans 16 amino acids. J lost 1 base, V lost 5 bases, and 9 bases had no gene match. DNA for the CDR3: TGTGCCAGCAGCCCAACCGGGACAGGGAGGTCCTACGAGCAGTACTTC. Translated: CASSPTGTGRSYEQYF. Supplemented by reference TRBV7-2 and TRBJ2-7, the full variable domain reads GAGVSQSPSNKVTEKGKDVELRCDPISGHTALYWYRQSLGQGLEFLIYFQGNSAPDKSGLPSDRFSAERTGGSVSTLTIQRTQQEDSAVYLCASSPTGTGRSYEQYFGPGTRLTVT.

The chain is built from TRBV28 and TRBJ2-1; the D is unclear. This CDR3 is built from 14 residues. CDR1 MDHEN and CDR2 SYDVKM come from the germline V gene. Trimming took off 6 bases at V and 3 bases at J, with 12 bases between the two ends. Here the CDR3 DNA reads TGTGCCAGCAGCCCCCTGCAGGTCTACAATGAGCAGTTCTTC. It yields the protein CASSPLQVYNEQFF.

The rearrangement joins TRBV3-1 (or the pseudogene TRBV3-2) to TRBJ2-2; TRBD2 is a possible D gene (6 bases). Germline assignment: CDR1 LGHDT and CDR2 YNNKEL (reference sequence). This CDR3 has 18 amino acids. Trimming stripped 6 bases from V and 1 base from J, with 21 bases between. The DNA of the CDR3 is TGTGCCAGCAGTCGATTCCTAGCGTCCACGGGGAACACCGGGGAGCTGTTTTTT. It encodes CASSRFLASTGNTGELFF.

The V and J genes are TRBV14 and TRBJ2-7; 7 bases are shared with TRBD1. Germline CDR1 is SGHDN and CDR2 is FVKESK. Unmatched junction bases numbered 5, after V lost 7 bases and J lost 2 bases. CDR3 length: 13 residues. CDR3 protein: CASTGTDTYEQYF. CDR3 in DNA: TGTGCCAGCACCGGGACAGACACCTACGAGCAGTACTTC. The whole variable domain, remainder taken from reference TRBV14 and TRBJ2-7, is EAGVTQFPSHSVIEKGQTVTLRCDPISGHDNLYWYRRVMGKEIKFLLHFVKESKQDESGMPNNRFLAERTGGTYSTLKVQPAELEDSGVYFCASTGTDTYEQYFGPGTRLTVT.

The V call is TRBV7-9, the J call TRBJ1-1; TRBD1 aligns across 8 bases. V lost 5 bases and J lost 0; bases outside the gene matches: 5. Germline loops: CDR1 SEHNR, CDR2 FQNEAQ (reference sequence). The CDR3 sequence is 15 residues long. CDR3 nucleotides: TGTGCCAGCAGCAAACCACAGGGGGTGAACACTGAAGCTTTCTTT. This translates into CASSKPQGVNTEAFF.

CDR3 loop: CASSDSAREGYEQFF. CDR3 nucleotide sequence: TGTGCCAGCAGTGACTCTGCGCGGGAGGGCTATGAGCAGTTCTTC. J is TRBJ2-1 and V is TRBV6-4; 9 nucleotides match TRBD2. The CDR3 is 15 amino acids. Germline values: CDR1 MRHNA, CDR2 SNTAGT. J was trimmed by 8 bases and V by 0 bases; bases with no gene match: 5.

V and J are TRBV21-1 and TRBJ1-3; the DNA was not used to check the table's D call, TRBD1. TRBV21-1 is tagged as a pseudogene. The CDR3 is 16 amino acids. CDR3 sequence: CASSKALMAPGNTIYF. CDR3 DNA sequence: TGTGCCAGCAGCAAAGCGCTTATGGCCCCTGGAAACACCATATATTTT.

This clone was counted between two and nine times. The chain combines TRBV6-2 or TRBV6-3 with TRBJ2-1, with 9 bases identical to TRBD2. Losses at the gene ends were 5 bases for V and 0 bases for J; bases not matched to a gene: 14. CDR1 is MNHEY, CDR2 SVGEGT, per germline. This CDR3 is 19 amino acids long. The CDR3 DNA is TGTGCCAGCAGTCACCTCCCGGGGAAACTAGCGGGCTCCTACAATGAGCAGTTCTTC. The encoded protein is CASSHLPGKLAGSYNEQFF.

V and J are TRBV28 and TRBJ2-4; 8 bases fit TRBD2. After removal of 6 bases from V and 1 base from J, the junction contained 8 bases not matched to a gene. This CDR3 has 16 amino acids. CDR1 and CDR2 (germline): MDHEN, SYDVKM. Here the CDR3 reads CASSSPGGAAKNIQYF. The CDR3 DNA reads TGTGCCAGCAGCTCTCCGGGGGGGGCGGCCAAAAACATTCAGTACTTC.

The rearrangement links TRBV7-9 to TRBJ1-5, with 7 nucleotides matching TRBD1. V lost 5 bases to trimming and J lost 0 bases; unmatched junction nucleotides: 10. From germline, CDR1 is SEHNR and CDR2 FQNEAQ (reference sequence). The CDR3 extends over 17 amino acids. The CDR3 reads CASSRGTADYSNQPQHF. In DNA, the CDR3 is TGTGCCAGCAGCAGGGGGACAGCAGATTATAGCAATCAGCCCCAGCATTTT.

A remark on this clone: The identical CDR3 is also encoded by other nucleotide sequences in the sample. J is TRBJ2-1 and V is TRBV9; 7 bases fit TRBD2. Germline assignment: CDR1 SGDLS and CDR2 YYNGEE. The V gene end was trimmed by 0 bases and the J gene end by 5 bases; junction bases not matched to a gene: 2. The length of the CDR3 is 14 residues. As DNA, the CDR3 is TGTGCCAGCAGCGTAGCGGGAGGCGACAATGAGCAGTTCTTC. This encodes CASSVAGGDNEQFF.

This clone was picked up one time. The chain is built from TRBV6-1 and TRBJ1-1, with D perhaps TRBD1 (6 bases). This CDR3 has 15 amino acids. CDR1 and CDR2 from the germline V gene are MNHNS and SASEGT. Trimming took off 0 bases at V and 3 bases at J, with 11 bases between the two ends. The CDR3 DNA reads as TGTGCCAGCAGTGAAGCGCGGCAGGGGTACACTGAAGCTTTCTTT. Translating it yields CASSEARQGYTEAFF.

V gene TRBV5-1 combines with J gene TRBJ1-2, with 9 bases that match TRBD1. CDR1 SGHRS and CDR2 YFSETQ come from the germline V gene. This CDR3 contains 13 residues. V shed 4 bases and J 6 bases; nucleotides not matched to a gene: 4. The CDR3 DNA reads as TGCGCCAGCAGCCCCTGGACAGGGGATGGCTACACCTTC. It yields the protein CASSPWTGDGYTF.

On this clone itself: This sample also contains other DNA sequences that code for the same CDR3. The V and J genes are TRBV3-1 (or the pseudogene TRBV3-2) and TRBJ2-5, with TRBD1 as a possible D gene (5 bases). Trimming left V 4 bases short and J 1 base short, with 7 bases between. Germline assignment: CDR1 LGHDT and CDR2 YNNKEL (reference sequence). The CDR3 runs to 13 residues. In nucleotides, the CDR3 is TGTGCCAGCAGCCCAACAGGCCAAGAGACCCAGTACTTC. Its protein product is CASSPTGQETQYF.

The chain is built from TRBV2 and TRBJ2-7, with D possibly matching TRBD1 (6 bases). Between the trimmed V and J ends, which lost 0 bases and 5 bases, there was a span of 17 bases. Germline V lookup: CDR1 SNHLY, CDR2 FYNNEI. This CDR3 comprises 16 residues. The CDR3 sequence is CASSEALLGRGHEQYF. In DNA form, the CDR3 reads TGTGCCAGCAGTGAAGCGCTTCTAGGCAGGGGCCACGAGCAGTACTTC.

The chain uses TRBV5-4 and TRBJ2-5; TRBD2 is a possible D gene (5 bases). The CDR3 runs to 15 residues. V lost 4 bases and J 5 bases, leaving 18 bases between the germline ends. Germline loops: CDR1 SGHNT, CDR2 YYREEE (reference sequence). The CDR3 loop reads CASSPPLGMAETQYF. CDR3 coding DNA: TGTGCCAGCAGCCCACCTCTCGGGATGGCGGAGACCCAGTACTTC.

The chain uses TRBV19 and TRBJ2-2; 10 positions agree with TRBD1. CDR1 is LNHDA and CDR2 is SQIVND in the germline V gene (reference sequence). V lost 9 bases, J lost 7 bases, and 11 bases stayed unmatched. The CDR3 is 15 residues long. CDR3 coding DNA: TGTGCCAGCAACCTAGGACAGGGGGTGATCGGGGAGCTGTTTTTT. Translating it yields CASNLGQGVIGELFF.

V is TRBV5-4 and J is TRBJ1-3; the match to TRBD1 covers 7 bases. V dropped 5 bases and J dropped 4; count of bases not matched to a gene: 9. The CDR3 has 15 residues. Germline lookup yields CDR1 SGHNT and CDR2 YYREEE (reference sequence). The CDR3 here is CASSEEGAGGNTIYF. The CDR3 DNA reads TGTGCCAGCAGTGAGGAGGGGGCAGGGGGAAACACCATATATTTT.

The rearrangement links TRBV24-1 to TRBJ2-2, with 8 bases identical to TRBD2. Germline lookup yields CDR1 KGHDR and CDR2 SFDVKD. The trim removed 6 bases at V and 1 base at J, leaving 3 bases unmatched. The CDR3 consists of 15 residues. The CDR3 region has the DNA TGTGCCACCAGTCCCAGCGGGAGGAACACCGGGGAGCTGTTTTTT. Translated, it gives CATSPSGRNTGELFF.